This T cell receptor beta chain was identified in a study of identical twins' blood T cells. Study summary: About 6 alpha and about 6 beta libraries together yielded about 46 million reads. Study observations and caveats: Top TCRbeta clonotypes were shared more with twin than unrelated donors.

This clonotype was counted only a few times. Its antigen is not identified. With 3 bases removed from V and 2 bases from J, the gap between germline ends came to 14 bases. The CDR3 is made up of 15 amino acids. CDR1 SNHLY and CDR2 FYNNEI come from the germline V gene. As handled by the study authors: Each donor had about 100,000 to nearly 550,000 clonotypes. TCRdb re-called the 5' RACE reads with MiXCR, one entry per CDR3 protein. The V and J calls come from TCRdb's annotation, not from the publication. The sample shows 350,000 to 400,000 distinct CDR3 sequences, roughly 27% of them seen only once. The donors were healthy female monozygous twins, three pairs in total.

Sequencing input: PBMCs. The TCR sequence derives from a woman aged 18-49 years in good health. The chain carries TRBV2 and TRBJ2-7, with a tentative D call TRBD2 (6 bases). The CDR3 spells CASSEGEASAYEQYF. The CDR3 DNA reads TGTGCCAGCAGTGAGGGGGAAGCTAGCGCCTACGAGCAGTACTTC.